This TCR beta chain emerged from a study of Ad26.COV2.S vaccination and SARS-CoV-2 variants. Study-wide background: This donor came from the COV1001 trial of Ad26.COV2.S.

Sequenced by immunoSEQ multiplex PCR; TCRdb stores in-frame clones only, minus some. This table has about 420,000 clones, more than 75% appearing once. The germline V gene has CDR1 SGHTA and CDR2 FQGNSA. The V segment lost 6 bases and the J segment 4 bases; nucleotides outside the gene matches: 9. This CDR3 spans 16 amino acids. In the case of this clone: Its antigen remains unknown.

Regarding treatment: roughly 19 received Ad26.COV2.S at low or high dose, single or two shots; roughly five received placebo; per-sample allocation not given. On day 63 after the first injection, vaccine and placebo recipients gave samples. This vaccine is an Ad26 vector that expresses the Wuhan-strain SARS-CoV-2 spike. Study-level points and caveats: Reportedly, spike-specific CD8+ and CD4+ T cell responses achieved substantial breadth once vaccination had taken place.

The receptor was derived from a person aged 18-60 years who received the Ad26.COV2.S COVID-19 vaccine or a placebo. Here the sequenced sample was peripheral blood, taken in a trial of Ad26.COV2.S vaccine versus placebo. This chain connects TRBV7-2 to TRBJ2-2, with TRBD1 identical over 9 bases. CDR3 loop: CASSRPGTGTTGELFF. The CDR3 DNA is TGTGCCAGCAGTCGCCCCGGGACAGGGACCACCGGGGAGCTGTTTTTT. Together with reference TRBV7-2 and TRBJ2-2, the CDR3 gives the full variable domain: GAGVSQSPSNKVTEKGKDVELRCDPISGHTALYWYRQSLGQGLEFLIYFQGNSAPDKSGLPSDRFSAERTGGSVSTLTIQRTQQEDSAVYLCASSRPGTGTTGELFFGEGSRLTVL.